This entry describes one T cell receptor (beta chain). Antigen: not known. TCRdb ran MiXCR on the 5' RACE reads and lists one entry per CDR3 protein. The sample carries 200,000 to 250,000 distinct CDR3 sequences, under 10% recorded once. These data belong to a study of identical twins. All donors comprised healthy Caucasians. Overall study findings and caveats: For out-of-frame alpha sequences shared by twins, low generation probability was in excess.

These data were also filed under a second study, of yellow fever vaccine responses in identical twins.

Sequenced input: memory (CD45RO+) T cells sorted from blood. This TCR came from a young woman in good health.

The chain's CDR3 is CASSRYSGGAPETQYF. For the CDR3, the DNA is TGTGCCAGCAGCCGTTATAGCGGGGGGGCCCCAGAGACCCAGTACTTC. V is TRBV3-1 and J is TRBJ2-5; TRBD2 matches 11 bases. Per germline, CDR1 LGHDT and CDR2 YNNKEL (reference sequence). V was pared by 4 bases and J by 4 bases, with 8 bases of the junction left unmatched. There are 16 residues in the CDR3.